Ten or more counts support the clone carrying this T cell receptor beta chain. This entry belongs to a study of T cells after yellow fever vaccination. TCRdb reanalysed the 5' RACE reads using MiXCR and keeps one entry per CDR3 protein. The repertoire holds under 50,000 distinct CDR3 sequences, with around 6.5% as singletons. CDR3 length: 13 amino acids. Germline CDR1 reads DFQATT; CDR2 reads SNEGSKA (reference sequence). V lost 3 bases, J lost 3 bases, and 12 bases lay in between. The origin of this receptor is a man aged 25 to 45 who received the YFV17D yellow fever vaccine. The gene calls are TRBV20-1 and TRBJ2-7; a weak D match, TRBD2 (6 bases). Sequencing used PBMCs, either bulk or a sorted T-cell subset (CD4+, CD8+, memory, or dextramer-sorted; not recorded which), obtained 45 days after the yellow fever booster vaccination. Written as DNA, the CDR3 is TGCAGTGCTAGGGGGGGACTTTTCTACGAGCAGTACTTC. Protein product: CSARGGLFYEQYF.